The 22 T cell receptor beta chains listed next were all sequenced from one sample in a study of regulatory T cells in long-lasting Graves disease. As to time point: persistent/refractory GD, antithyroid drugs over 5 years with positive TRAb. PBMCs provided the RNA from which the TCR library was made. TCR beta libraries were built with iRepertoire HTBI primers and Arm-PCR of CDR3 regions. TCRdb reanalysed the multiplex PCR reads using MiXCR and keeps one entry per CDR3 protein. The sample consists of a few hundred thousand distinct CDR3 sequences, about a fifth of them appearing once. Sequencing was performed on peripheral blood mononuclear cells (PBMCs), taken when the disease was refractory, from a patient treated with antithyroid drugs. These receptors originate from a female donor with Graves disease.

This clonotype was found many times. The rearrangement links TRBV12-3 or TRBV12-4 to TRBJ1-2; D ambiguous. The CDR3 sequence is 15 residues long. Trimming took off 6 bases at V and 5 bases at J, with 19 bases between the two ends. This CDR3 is CASSYSGINLYGYTF. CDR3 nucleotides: TGTGCCAGCAGCTATTCCGGGATAAACTTATATGGCTACACCTTC.

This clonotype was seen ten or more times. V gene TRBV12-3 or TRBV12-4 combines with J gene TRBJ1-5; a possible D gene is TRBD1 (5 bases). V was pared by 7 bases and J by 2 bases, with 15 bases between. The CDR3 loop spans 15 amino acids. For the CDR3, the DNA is TGTGCCAGCACCTCTCAGGGTTTGCGCAATCAGCCCCAGCATTTT. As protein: CASTSQGLRNQPQHF.

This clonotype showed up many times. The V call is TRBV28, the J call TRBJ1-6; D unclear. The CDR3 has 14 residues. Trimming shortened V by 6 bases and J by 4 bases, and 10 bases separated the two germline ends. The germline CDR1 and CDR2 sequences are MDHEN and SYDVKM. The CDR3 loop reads CASSHGLYNSPLHF. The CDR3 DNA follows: TGTGCCAGCAGCCACGGCCTTTATAATTCACCCCTCCACTTT.

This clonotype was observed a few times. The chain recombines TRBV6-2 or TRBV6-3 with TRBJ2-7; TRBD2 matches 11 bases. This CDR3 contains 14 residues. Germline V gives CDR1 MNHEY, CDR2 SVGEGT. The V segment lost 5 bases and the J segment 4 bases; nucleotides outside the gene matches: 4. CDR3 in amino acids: CASSHSGRGYEQYF. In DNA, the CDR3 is TGTGCCAGCAGTCATAGCGGGAGGGGGTACGAGCAGTACTTC.

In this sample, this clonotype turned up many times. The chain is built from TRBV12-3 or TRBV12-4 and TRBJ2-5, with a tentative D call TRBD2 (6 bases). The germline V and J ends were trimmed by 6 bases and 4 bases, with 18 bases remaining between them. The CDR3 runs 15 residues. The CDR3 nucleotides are TGTGCCAGCAGGAAAGGGGACTTTCCTACAGAGACCCAGTACTTC. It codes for CASRKGDFPTETQYF.

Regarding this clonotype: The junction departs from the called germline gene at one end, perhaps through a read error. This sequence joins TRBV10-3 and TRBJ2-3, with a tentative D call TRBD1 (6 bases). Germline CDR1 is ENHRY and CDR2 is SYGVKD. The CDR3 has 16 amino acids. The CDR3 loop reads CTISVDRSSSTDTQYF. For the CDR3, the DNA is TGTACCATCAGTGTGGACAGAAGTTCTAGCACAGATACGCAGTATTTT.

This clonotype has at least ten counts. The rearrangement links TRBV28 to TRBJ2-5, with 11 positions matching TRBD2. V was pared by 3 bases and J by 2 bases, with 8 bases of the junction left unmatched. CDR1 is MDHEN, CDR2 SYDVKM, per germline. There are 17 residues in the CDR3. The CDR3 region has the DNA TGTGCCAGCAGTTTCCTGACTAGCGGGGAGCTACAAGAGACCCAGTACTTC. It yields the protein CASSFLTSGELQETQYF.

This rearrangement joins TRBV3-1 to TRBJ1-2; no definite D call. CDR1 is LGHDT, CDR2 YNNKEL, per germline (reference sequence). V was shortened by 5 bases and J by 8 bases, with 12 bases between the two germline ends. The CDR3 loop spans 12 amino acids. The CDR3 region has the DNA TGTGCCAGCAGCGGGAAAGGTGGCGGCTACACCTTC. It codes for CASSGKGGGYTF. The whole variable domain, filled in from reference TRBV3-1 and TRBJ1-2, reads DTAVSQTPKYLVTQMGNDKSIKCEQNLGHDTMYWYKQDSKKFLKIMFSYNNKELIINETVPNRFSPKSPDKAHLNLHINSLELGDSAVYFCASSGKGGGYTFGSGTRLTVV.

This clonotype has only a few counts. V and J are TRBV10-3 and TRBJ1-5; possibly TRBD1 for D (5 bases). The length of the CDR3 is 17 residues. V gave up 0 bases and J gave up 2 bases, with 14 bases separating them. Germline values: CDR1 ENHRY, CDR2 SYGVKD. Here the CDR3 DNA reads TGTGCCATCAGTGAGTCGGGGGACGCATATGGCAATCAGCCCCAGCATTTT. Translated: CAISESGDAYGNQPQHF.

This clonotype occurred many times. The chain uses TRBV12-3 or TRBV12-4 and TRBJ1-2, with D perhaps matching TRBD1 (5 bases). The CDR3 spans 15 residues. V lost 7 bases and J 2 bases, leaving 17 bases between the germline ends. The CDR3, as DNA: TGTGCCAGCACCATAATGGGTGCAGGGAACTATGGCTACACCTTC. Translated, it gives CASTIMGAGNYGYTF.

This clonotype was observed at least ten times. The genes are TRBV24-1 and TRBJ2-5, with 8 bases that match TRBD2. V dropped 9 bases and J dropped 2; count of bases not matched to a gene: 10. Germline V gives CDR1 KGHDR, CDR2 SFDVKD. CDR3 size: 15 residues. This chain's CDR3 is CATGGRAGGQETQYF. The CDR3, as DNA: TGTGCCACCGGGGGGCGGGCGGGGGGACAAGAGACCCAGTACTTC.

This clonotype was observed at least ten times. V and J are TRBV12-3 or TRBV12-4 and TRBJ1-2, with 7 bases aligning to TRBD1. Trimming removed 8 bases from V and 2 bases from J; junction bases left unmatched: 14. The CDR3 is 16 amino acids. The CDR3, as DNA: TGTGCCAGCGAACCCTCCGGGGGACAGCTAAACTATGGCTACACCTTC. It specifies CASEPSGGQLNYGYTF.

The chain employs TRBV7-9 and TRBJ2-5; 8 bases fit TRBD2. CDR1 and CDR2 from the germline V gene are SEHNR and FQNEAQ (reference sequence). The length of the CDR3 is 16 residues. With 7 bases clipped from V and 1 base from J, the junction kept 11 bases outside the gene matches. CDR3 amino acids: CASTILAGTFQETQYF. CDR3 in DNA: TGTGCCAGCACCATTCTAGCGGGCACCTTCCAAGAGACCCAGTACTTC.

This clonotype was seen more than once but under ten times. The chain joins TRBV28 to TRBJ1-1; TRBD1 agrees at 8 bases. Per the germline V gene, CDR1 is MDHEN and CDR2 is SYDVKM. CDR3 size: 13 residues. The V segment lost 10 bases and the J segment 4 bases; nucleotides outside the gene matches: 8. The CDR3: CATTGVDSTEAFF. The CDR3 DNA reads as TGTGCCACGACAGGGGTAGATAGCACTGAAGCTTTCTTT. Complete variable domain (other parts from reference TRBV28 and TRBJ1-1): DVKVTQSSRYLVKRTGEKVFLECVQDMDHENMFWYRQDPGLGLRLIYFSYDVKMKEKGDIPEGYSVSREKKERFSLILESASTNQTSMYLCATTGVDSTEAFFGQGTRLTVV.

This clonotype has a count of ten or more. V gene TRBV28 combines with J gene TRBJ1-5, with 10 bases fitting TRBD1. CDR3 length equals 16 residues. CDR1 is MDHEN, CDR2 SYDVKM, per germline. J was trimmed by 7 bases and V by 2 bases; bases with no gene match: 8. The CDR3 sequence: CASSLIGQGQGQPQHF. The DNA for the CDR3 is TGTGCCAGCAGTTTAATAGGACAGGGACAGGGGCAGCCCCAGCATTTT.

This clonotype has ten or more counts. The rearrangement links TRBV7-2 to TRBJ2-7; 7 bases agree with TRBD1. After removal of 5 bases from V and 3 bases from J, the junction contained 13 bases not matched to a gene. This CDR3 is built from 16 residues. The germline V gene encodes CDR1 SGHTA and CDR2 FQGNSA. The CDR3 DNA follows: TGTGCCAGCAGCACACCCGAGGGGACAGCCATCTACGAGCAGTACTTC. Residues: CASSTPEGTAIYEQYF.

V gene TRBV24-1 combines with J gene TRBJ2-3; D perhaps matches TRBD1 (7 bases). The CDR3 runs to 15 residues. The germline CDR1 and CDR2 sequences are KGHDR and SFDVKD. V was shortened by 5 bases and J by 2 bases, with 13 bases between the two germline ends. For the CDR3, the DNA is TGTGCCACCAGTGCCGACAGGGAGGACACAGATACGCAGTATTTT. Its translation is CATSADREDTDTQYF.

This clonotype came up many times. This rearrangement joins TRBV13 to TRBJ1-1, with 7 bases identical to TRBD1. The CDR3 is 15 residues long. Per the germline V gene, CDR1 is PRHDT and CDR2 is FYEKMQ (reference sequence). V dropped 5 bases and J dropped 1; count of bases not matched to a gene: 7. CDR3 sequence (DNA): TGTGCCAGCAGCGCGGGGGACAGACAGAACACTGAAGCTTTCTTT. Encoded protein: CASSAGDRQNTEAFF.

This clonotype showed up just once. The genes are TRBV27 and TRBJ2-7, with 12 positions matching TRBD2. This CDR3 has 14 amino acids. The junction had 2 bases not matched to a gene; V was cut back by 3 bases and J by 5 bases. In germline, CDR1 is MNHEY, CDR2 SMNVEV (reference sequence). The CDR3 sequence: CASSLTSGGNEQYF. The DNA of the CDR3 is TGTGCCAGCAGTTTGACTAGCGGGGGCAACGAGCAGTACTTC.

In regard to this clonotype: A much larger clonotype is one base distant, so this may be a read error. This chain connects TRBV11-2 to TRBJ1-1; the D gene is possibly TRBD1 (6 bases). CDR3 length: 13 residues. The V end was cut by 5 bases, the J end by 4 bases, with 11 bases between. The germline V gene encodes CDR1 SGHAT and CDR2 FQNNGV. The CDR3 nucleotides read TGTGCCAGCAGCCCTCCAGGGGTCACTGAAGCTTTCTTT. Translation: CASSPPGVTEAFF.

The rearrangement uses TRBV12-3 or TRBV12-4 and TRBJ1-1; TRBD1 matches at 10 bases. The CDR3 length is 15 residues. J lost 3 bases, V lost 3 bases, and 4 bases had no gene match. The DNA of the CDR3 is TGTGCCAGCAGTTTTGGGACAGGGGCGGACACTGAAGCTTTCTTT. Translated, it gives CASSFGTGADTEAFF.

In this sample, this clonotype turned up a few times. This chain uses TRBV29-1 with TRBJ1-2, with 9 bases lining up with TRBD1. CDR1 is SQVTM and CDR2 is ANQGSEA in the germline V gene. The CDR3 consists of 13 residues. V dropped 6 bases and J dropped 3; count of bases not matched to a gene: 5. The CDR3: CSVRDRVDYGYTF. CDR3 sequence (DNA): TGCAGCGTCCGGGACAGGGTTGACTATGGCTACACCTTC. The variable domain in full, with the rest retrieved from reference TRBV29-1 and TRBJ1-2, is SAVISQKPSRDICQRGTSLTIQCQVDSQVTMMFWYRQQPGQSLTLIATANQGSEATYESGFVIDKFPISRPNLTFSTLTVSNMSPEDSSIYLCSVRDRVDYGYTFGSGTRLTVV.